These 13 T cell receptor beta chains share one sample of origin, sequenced in a study of blood T cell repertoires in COVID-19. Produced via immunoSEQ multiplex PCR; TCRdb's table is partial and in-frame only. The sample lists 120,000 to 150,000 clones, approximately 80% occurring once. Sequences were obtained from PBMCs or T cells enriched from blood (not recorded which). Receptors were obtained from a man aged 45-60 years in a cohort exposed to, infected with or recovered from COVID-19 (not recorded which).

V is TRBV6-5 and J is TRBJ2-2; D is undetermined. The CDR3 is 14 residues long. V lost 7 bases, J lost 0 bases, and 9 bases lay in between. Germline-derived CDR1 and CDR2 are MNHEY and SVGAGI. As DNA, the CDR3 is TGTGCCAGCATATCAGGCACGAACACCGGGGAGCTGTTTTTT. Translated: CASISGTNTGELFF.

The chain uses TRBV7-9 and TRBJ1-6; tentative D call: TRBD1 (5 bases). With 0 bases removed from V and 0 bases from J, the gap between germline ends came to 15 bases. The CDR3 runs 19 residues. CDR1 and CDR2 from the germline V gene are SEHNR and FQNEAQ (reference sequence). The CDR3 reads CASSLAAGHASSYNSPLHF. The CDR3 nucleotides are TGTGCCAGCAGCTTAGCGGCCGGACACGCGAGCTCCTATAATTCACCCCTCCACTTT.

This rearrangement joins TRBV29-1 to TRBJ2-5; TRBD1 agrees at 7 bases. The ends lost 4 bases at V and 4 bases at J; junction bases unmatched: 6. Looked up from germline, CDR1 is SQVTM and CDR2 is ANQGSEA. The CDR3 has 13 residues. In DNA form, the CDR3 reads TGCAGCGTTGCTTTACAGGGGCGAGAGACCCAGTACTTC. This encodes CSVALQGRETQYF.

The chain recombines TRBV4-1 with TRBJ1-2; TRBD1 might be the D (5 bases). The CDR3 has 15 amino acids. Germline values: CDR1 MGHRA, CDR2 YSYEKL. V gave up 1 base and J gave up 4 bases, with 13 bases separating them. The CDR3 DNA reads TGCGCCAGCAGCCAAGGAGGAGGGGTCAGCTATGGCTACACCTTC. Translation: CASSQGGGVSYGYTF.

The V and J genes are TRBV5-1 and TRBJ2-3; 10 bases line up with TRBD2. The V and J ends lost 2 bases and 1 base, in that order; junction bases with no gene match: 1. The germline V gene has CDR1 SGHRS and CDR2 YFSETQ. This CDR3 is built from 15 residues. DNA of the CDR3: TGCGCCAGCAGCTTCACTAGCGGGGGCACAGATACGCAGTATTTT. Translating gives CASSFTSGGTDTQYF. Using reference TRBV5-1 and TRBJ2-3 for the parts outside the CDR3, the full variable domain is KAGVTQTPRYLIKTRGQQVTLSCSPISGHRSVSWYQQTPGQGLQFLFEYFSETQRNKGNFPGRFSGRQFSNSRSEMNVSTLELGDSALYLCASSFTSGGTDTQYFGPGTRLTVL.

The chain links TRBV9 to TRBJ1-6; no clear D. The V gene's germline CDR1 is SGDLS and CDR2 YYNGEE. Trimming cost V 2 bases and J 2 bases, with 8 bases left between them. The CDR3 sequence is 15 residues long. CDR3 in DNA: TGTGCCAGCAGCGTCGGGGTAACCTATAATTCACCCCTCCACTTT. Its translation: CASSVGVTYNSPLHF.

This sequence joins TRBV18 and TRBJ1-1; D gene unclear. Germline values: CDR1 KGHSH, CDR2 LQKENI. Deletions cut 2 bases from V and 0 bases from J, with 4 bases between. The CDR3 runs 13 residues. CDR3 sequence (DNA): TGTGCCAGCTCACCAGAGGTGAACACTGAAGCTTTCTTT. It is translated as CASSPEVNTEAFF.

V gene TRBV6-1 combines with J gene TRBJ1-1; D is perhaps TRBD1 (5 bases). The ends were cut back, 2 bases at V and 11 bases at J, with 15 bases in the middle. Germline V gene lookup returns CDR1 MNHNS and CDR2 SASEGT. The CDR3 consists of 13 residues. The CDR3 region has the DNA TGTGCCAGCAGTGAATTTGGGGGGGTTGCCGCTTTCTTT. Its translation is CASSEFGGVAAFF.

V is TRBV2 and J is TRBJ2-2; 7 nucleotides match TRBD2. The CDR3 is 14 amino acids. The germline V gene has CDR1 SNHLY and CDR2 FYNNEI. Germline trimming cut 4 bases from V and 6 bases from J; bases unmatched to any gene: 5. The chain's CDR3 is CASSGHRGAGELFF. CDR3 coding DNA: TGTGCCAGCAGTGGCCACCGGGGGGCCGGGGAGCTGTTTTTT.

The rearrangement joins TRBV21-1 to TRBJ1-1. TRBV21-1 is recorded as a pseudogene. The CDR3 has 16 amino acids. CDR3: CASSPSATGVGTEAFF. CDR3 nucleotide sequence: TGTGCCAGCAGCCCCTCGGCGACGGGGGTGGGCACTGAAGCTTTCTTT.

V and J are TRBV18 and TRBJ2-5, with TRBD1 matching over 7 bases. The V gene's germline CDR1 is KGHSH and CDR2 LQKENI. J was trimmed by 2 bases and V by 2 bases; bases with no gene match: 8. This CDR3 has 16 residues. CDR3: CASSPKRDRIQETQYF. The CDR3 nucleotides read TGTGCCAGCTCACCAAAGAGGGACAGAATTCAAGAGACCCAGTACTTC.

The rearrangement links TRBV7-8 to TRBJ2-7, with 10 positions matching TRBD1. Germline CDR1 and CDR2: SGHVS and FQNEAQ. The CDR3 consists of 16 residues. The junction had 12 bases not matched to a gene; V was cut back by 4 bases and J by 6 bases. CDR3 residues: CASSSEGGTGVIEQYF. The CDR3 DNA follows: TGTGCCAGCAGCTCCGAGGGTGGGACAGGGGTAATCGAGCAGTACTTC.

This clone was observed a single time. The chain has TRBV15 and TRBJ1-1; the D gene is possibly TRBD1 (6 bases). Trimming took 1 base from V and 4 from J, leaving 7 bases between them. Germline CDR1 reads LNHNV; CDR2 reads YYDKDF (reference sequence). The length of the CDR3 is 13 residues. The CDR3 region is CATSRGTATEAFF. The CDR3 DNA follows: TGTGCCACCAGCAGAGGGACAGCCACTGAAGCTTTCTTT.